This is a list of T cell receptor beta chains from one sample in a study of identical twins. Using its own MiXCR run on the 5' RACE reads, TCRdb lists one record per CDR3 protein. Among around 240,000 distinct CDR3 sequences listed, roughly 7% were seen once. This same sample was also part of a study on yellow fever vaccine responses in identical twins.

Sequencing was carried out using memory (CD45RO+) T cells sorted from blood. The receptors here all came from a woman under 30 in good health. Both conserved end residues are part of each CDR3. D genes are given only for firm matches. The size of a clone is reported for some rows only, either as once, few or many, or as a class for expanded clones.

CDR3aa: CASSRDNPSNQPQHF; CDR3nt: TGCGCCAGCAGCAGGGACAATCCCAGCAATCAGCCCCAGCATTTT; d_gene: -; v_gene: TRBV5-1; j_gene: TRBJ1-5; abundance: many
CDR3aa: CASSPLGLAYRNEQFF; CDR3nt: TGTGCCAGCAGCCCGCTGGGACTAGCGTATAGGAATGAGCAGTTCTTC; d_gene: TRBD2; v_gene: TRBV9; j_gene: TRBJ2-1; abundance: -
CDR3aa: CASSQVTRGLRQETQYF; CDR3nt: TGTGCCAGCAGCCAAGTAACGCGGGGGCTGAGGCAAGAGACCCAGTACTTC; d_gene: -; v_gene: TRBV3-1; j_gene: TRBJ2-5; abundance: -
CDR3aa: CASSEEGRAAETQYF; CDR3nt: TGTGCCAGCAGTGAGGAGGGTCGAGCCGCGGAGACCCAGTACTTC; d_gene: -; v_gene: TRBV2; j_gene: TRBJ2-5; abundance: -
CDR3aa: CSACTGGTREQYF; CDR3nt: TGCAGCGCATGTACCGGAGGGACACGAGAGCAGTACTTC; d_gene: -; v_gene: TRBV29-1; j_gene: TRBJ2-7; abundance: many
CDR3aa: CASSLDGLAYEQYF; CDR3nt: TGCGCCAGCAGCTTGGACGGACTAGCCTACGAGCAGTACTTC; d_gene: TRBD2; v_gene: TRBV5-1; j_gene: TRBJ2-7; abundance: many
CDR3aa: CSVSTGLSTDTQYF; CDR3nt: TGCAGCGTTTCTACAGGGCTTAGCACAGATACGCAGTATTTT; d_gene: -; v_gene: TRBV29-1; j_gene: TRBJ2-3; abundance: many
CDR3aa: CASSQVTGELFF; CDR3nt: TGTGCCAGCAGCCAAGTCACCGGGGAGCTGTTTTTT; d_gene: -; v_gene: TRBV5-6; j_gene: TRBJ2-2; abundance: many
CDR3aa: CASSLNPQGAPGELFF; CDR3nt: TGTGCCAGCAGTTTGAATCCGCAGGGGGCCCCCGGGGAGCTGTTTTTT; d_gene: TRBD1; v_gene: TRBV12-3/TRBV12-4; j_gene: TRBJ2-2; abundance: many
CDR3aa: CASSQANYGYTF; CDR3nt: TGTGCCAGCAGCCAGGCTAACTATGGCTACACCTTC; d_gene: -; v_gene: TRBV28; j_gene: TRBJ1-2; abundance: few
CDR3aa: CASSYINTEAFF; CDR3nt: TGTGCCAGCAGTTATATAAACACTGAAGCTTTCTTT; d_gene: -; v_gene: TRBV6-6; j_gene: TRBJ1-1; abundance: few
CDR3aa: CASSRIATNEKLFF; CDR3nt: TGTGCCAGCAGCCGCATCGCAACTAATGAAAAACTGTTTTTT; d_gene: -; v_gene: TRBV16; j_gene: TRBJ1-4; abundance: few
CDR3aa: CASSSNAGTANEQFF; CDR3nt: TGTGCCAGCAGCTCTAATGCCGGGACAGCTAATGAGCAGTTCTTC; d_gene: TRBD1; v_gene: TRBV7-6; j_gene: TRBJ2-1; abundance: -
CDR3aa: CASSDPGQGARTDTQYF; CDR3nt: TGTGCCAGCAGTGACCCGGGACAGGGGGCGCGAACAGATACGCAGTATTTT; d_gene: TRBD1; v_gene: TRBV6-1; j_gene: TRBJ2-3; abundance: -
CDR3aa: CASSSRDRARRLYNEQFF; CDR3nt: TGTGCCAGCAGTTCCCGGGACAGGGCCCGACGGTTGTACAATGAGCAGTTCTTC; d_gene: TRBD1; v_gene: TRBV28; j_gene: TRBJ2-1; abundance: -
CDR3aa: CASSLGLDVYEQYF; CDR3nt: TGCGCCAGCAGCTTGGGACTAGATGTCTACGAGCAGTACTTC; d_gene: -; v_gene: TRBV5-1; j_gene: TRBJ2-7; abundance: many
CDR3aa: CASSQELAGFDEQFF; CDR3nt: TGCGCCAGCAGCCAAGAACTAGCGGGTTTCGATGAGCAGTTCTTC; d_gene: TRBD2; v_gene: TRBV4-1; j_gene: TRBJ2-1; abundance: many
CDR3aa: CASGNRLSGANVLTF; CDR3nt: TGTGCCAGCGGAAACAGACTCTCTGGGGCCAACGTCCTGACTTTC; d_gene: -; v_gene: TRBV6-1; j_gene: TRBJ2-6; abundance: few
CDR3aa: CSVPGLAGKETQYF; CDR3nt: TGCAGCGTCCCCGGGCTAGCGGGGAAAGAGACCCAGTACTTC; d_gene: TRBD2; v_gene: TRBV29-1; j_gene: TRBJ2-5; abundance: -
CDR3aa: CATSRDYGQTNGIDTQYF; CDR3nt: TGTGCCACCAGCAGAGATTACGGACAGACTAATGGAATTGATACGCAGTATTTT; d_gene: -; v_gene: TRBV15; j_gene: TRBJ2-3; abundance: few
CDR3aa: CSVGGGRYYGYTF; CDR3nt: TGCAGCGTTGGAGGTGGACGATACTATGGCTACACCTTC; d_gene: -; v_gene: TRBV29-1; j_gene: TRBJ1-2; abundance: many
CDR3aa: CASSEGGINYEQYF; CDR3nt: TGTGCCAGCAGTGAAGGCGGTATTAACTACGAGCAGTACTTC; d_gene: -; v_gene: TRBV2; j_gene: TRBJ2-7; abundance: few
CDR3aa: CASSLDQLKNSPLHF; CDR3nt: TGTGCCAGCAGCTTAGATCAACTGAAAAATTCACCCCTCCACTTT; d_gene: -; v_gene: TRBV11-2; j_gene: TRBJ1-6; abundance: -
CDR3aa: CASSLTRDHF; CDR3nt: TGTGCCAGCAGTTTAACCCGGGACCACTTT; d_gene: -; v_gene: TRBV12-3/TRBV12-4; j_gene: TRBJ1-1; abundance: few
CDR3aa: CSATPGAVGETQYF; CDR3nt: TGCAGTGCTACACCGGGGGCGGTAGGAGAGACCCAGTACTTC; d_gene: -; v_gene: TRBV20-1; j_gene: TRBJ2-5; abundance: -
CDR3aa: CASRGLDSPGDTQYF; CDR3nt: TGTGCCAGCAGGGGACTAGATTCCCCCGGAGATACGCAGTATTTT; d_gene: TRBD2; v_gene: TRBV12-3/TRBV12-4; j_gene: TRBJ2-3; abundance: many
CDR3aa: CASSLNAGGGYEQYF; CDR3nt: TGCGCCAGCAGCTTGAACGCGGGAGGTGGCTACGAGCAGTACTTC; d_gene: TRBD2; v_gene: TRBV5-1; j_gene: TRBJ2-7; abundance: -
CDR3aa: CASSFQGSEQFF; CDR3nt: TGTGCCAGCAGCTTCCAGGGTAGTGAGCAGTTCTTC; d_gene: -; v_gene: TRBV7-9; j_gene: TRBJ2-1; abundance: many
CDR3aa: CASSSGYPSTDTQYF; CDR3nt: TGCGCCAGCAGCTCCGGATACCCAAGCACAGATACGCAGTATTTT; d_gene: -; v_gene: TRBV5-1; j_gene: TRBJ2-3; abundance: -
CDR3aa: CASSLSRDENEKLFF; CDR3nt: TGTGCCAGCAGCTTGTCCCGGGACGAGAATGAAAAACTGTTTTTT; d_gene: -; v_gene: TRBV7-2; j_gene: TRBJ1-4; abundance: many
CDR3aa: CASSSLAVQETQYF; CDR3nt: TGTGCCAGCAGTTCACTAGCGGTCCAAGAGACCCAGTACTTC; d_gene: TRBD2; v_gene: TRBV7-9; j_gene: TRBJ2-5; abundance: few
CDR3aa: CASSQDARGLAYNEQFF; CDR3nt: TGTGCCAGCAGCCAAGATGCTAGGGGATTGGCCTACAATGAGCAGTTCTTC; d_gene: -; v_gene: TRBV4-2; j_gene: TRBJ2-1; abundance: few
CDR3aa: CSVPGEGNQQETQYF; CDR3nt: TGCAGTGTCCCGGGGGAGGGCAATCAACAAGAGACCCAGTACTTC; d_gene: TRBD2; v_gene: TRBV20-1; j_gene: TRBJ2-5; abundance: many